This T cell receptor beta chain was identified in a study of blood T cell repertoires in COVID-19. At the level of the study: Samples representing acute and convalescent COVID-19 were sourced from the United States, Italy and Spain. Sources were T cells, B-cell-depleted T cells, or PBMCs; the material itself was cDNA or gDNA.

Repertoires were generated with immunoSEQ multiplex PCR, while TCRdb's copy carries only in-frame clones and drops some. The table includes some 270,000 clones, around 86% detected once. Germline V gene lookup returns CDR1 MNHNS and CDR2 SASEGT. Trimming stripped 2 bases from V and 7 bases from J, with 9 bases between. This CDR3 is 13 amino acids long. This rearrangement joins TRBV6-1 to TRBJ2-1, with unresolved D. Sequencing input: peripheral blood. This sequence was found in a woman aged 60-75 years who had recovered from COVID-19. CDR3 in DNA: TGTGCCAGCAGTGAATTCACCGGTAATGAGCAGTTCTTC. Translating gives CASSEFTGNEQFF.